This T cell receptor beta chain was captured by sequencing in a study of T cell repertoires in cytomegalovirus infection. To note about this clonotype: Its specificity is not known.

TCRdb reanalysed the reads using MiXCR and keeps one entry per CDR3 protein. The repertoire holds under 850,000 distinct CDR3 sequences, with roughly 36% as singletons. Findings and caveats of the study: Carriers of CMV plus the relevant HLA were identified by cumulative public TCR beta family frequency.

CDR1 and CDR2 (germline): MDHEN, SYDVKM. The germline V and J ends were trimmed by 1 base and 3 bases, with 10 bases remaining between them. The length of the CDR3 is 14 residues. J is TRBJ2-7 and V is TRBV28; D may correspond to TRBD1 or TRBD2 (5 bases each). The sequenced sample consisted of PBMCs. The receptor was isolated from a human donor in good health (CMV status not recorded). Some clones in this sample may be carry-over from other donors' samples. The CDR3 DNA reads TGTGCCAGCAGTTTATTCCGGGACGGCTACGAGCAGTACTTC. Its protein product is CASSLFRDGYEQYF.